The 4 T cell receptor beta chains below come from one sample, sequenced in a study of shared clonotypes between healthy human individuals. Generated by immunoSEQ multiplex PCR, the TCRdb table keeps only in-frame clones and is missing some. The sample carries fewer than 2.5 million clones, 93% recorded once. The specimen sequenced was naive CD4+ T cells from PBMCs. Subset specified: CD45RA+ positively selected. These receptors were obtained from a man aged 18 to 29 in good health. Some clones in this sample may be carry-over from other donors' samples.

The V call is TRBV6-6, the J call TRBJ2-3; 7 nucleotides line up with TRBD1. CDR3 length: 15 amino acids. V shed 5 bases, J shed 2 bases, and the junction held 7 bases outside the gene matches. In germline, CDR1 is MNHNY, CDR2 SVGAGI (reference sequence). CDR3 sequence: CASSQGQLYTDTQYF. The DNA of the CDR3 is TGTGCCAGCAGTCAGGGACAGCTATACACAGATACGCAGTATTTT.

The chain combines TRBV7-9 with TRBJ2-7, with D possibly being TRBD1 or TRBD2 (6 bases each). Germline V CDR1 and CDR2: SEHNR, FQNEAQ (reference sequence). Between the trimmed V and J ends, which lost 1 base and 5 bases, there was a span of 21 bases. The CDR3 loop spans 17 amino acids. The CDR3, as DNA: TGTGCCAGCAGCTTAGTGGGGGGCGCAGCTCACCTCCACGAGCAGTACTTC. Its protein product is CASSLVGGAAHLHEQYF.

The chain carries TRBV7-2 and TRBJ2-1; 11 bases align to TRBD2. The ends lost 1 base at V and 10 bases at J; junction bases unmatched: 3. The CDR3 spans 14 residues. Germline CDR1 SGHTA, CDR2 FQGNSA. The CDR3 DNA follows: TGTGCCAGCAGCTTAGATGGGACTAGCGGAGAGCAGTTCTTC. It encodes CASSLDGTSGEQFF.

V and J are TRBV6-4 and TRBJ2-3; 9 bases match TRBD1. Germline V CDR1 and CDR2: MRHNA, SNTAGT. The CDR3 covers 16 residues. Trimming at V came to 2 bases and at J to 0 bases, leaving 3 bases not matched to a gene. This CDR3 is CASSDPDRGSTDTQYF. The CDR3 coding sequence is TGTGCCAGCAGTGACCCAGACAGGGGGAGCACAGATACGCAGTATTTT.